This T cell receptor beta chain was observed in a study of blood T cell repertoires in COVID-19 (dated by TCRdb to about 2020). For the wider study: Samples from collaborators originated in the United States, Italy and Spain and spanned both the acute and convalescent phases of COVID-19. The sample metadata nearly always contained a de-identified subject ID, COVID-19 status, age in years and sex. A freely available public database, intended as a resource for researchers studying the immune response to SARS-CoV-2, is where the repertoires were released. The samples were drawn from two sources: the first 160 participants of the ongoing ImmuneRACE study, and 1,000 to 1,500 subjects contributed by 6 global collaborators. HLA class I and class II types, where available, came from metadata supplied by the sample provider rather than from assay-based typing. The prospective study material was composed of cDNA or gDNA derived from T cells, B-cell-depleted T cells, or PBMCs. Subjects who had been exposed to COVID-19, were actively infected with it, or had recovered from it provided the deeply sampled blood TCRbeta repertoires that made up the dataset.

V trim: 3 bases; J trim: 6 bases; unmatched bases: 7. CDR1 SGHAT and CDR2 FQNNGV were looked up in the germline V gene. Counted from cysteine to phenylalanine, this CDR3 has 15 amino acids. The DNA shown is the 45-base CDR3, in frame from base 1. The collaborating institutions used their own protocols to collect whole blood in K2EDTA tubes. For TCRbeta analysis, collaborator samples were shipped as frozen whole blood, as isolated PBMCs, or as DNA extracted from either sample type. Study-level results and caveats: The quantity of clinical and demographic metadata differed by source and by participant and was supplied without curation.

Comments on this clone: Its antigen remains unidentified. No qualities accompany the bases; no much larger clone lies one base away.

The immunoSEQ Assay, a bias-controlled multiplex PCR, was used to amplify TCRbeta CDR3 regions from genomic DNA. Concerning the study's data processing: The number of nucleated cells in each sample was estimated from the amplification of reference gene primers within the assay. Sequence reads were collapsed and filtered to measure the absolute abundance of every unique TCRbeta CDR3 rearrangement. For each sample, productive Simpson clonality was calculated by taking the square root of Simpson's diversity index across productive rearrangements. The immuneACCESS repertoire file appears here via TCRdb, limited to in-frame rearrangements. These files lack a portion of the clones; in checked studies, under half of the deficit traces to unresolved V genes, and the cause of the others is not known. The V and J calls and the clone size are those of that table, but D and trimming were determined from the DNA. This sample holds over 200,000 clones; approximately 89% were observed only once. Together, the top ten hold 2% to 2.5% of the sample.

The sample taken for sequencing was peripheral blood. The chain couples TRBV11-2 to TRBJ2-3; 9 bases in the middle match TRBD1. The origin of this receptor is a woman in her forties or fifties with acute or convalescent COVID-19. The nucleotide sequence is given as TGTGCCAGCAGCTTGTGGACAGGGGCCCGGGATACGCAGTATTTT. It encodes CASSLWTGARDTQYF.